Below, one T cell receptor beta chain is given with its context. The CDR3 has 16 residues. The germline V gene encodes CDR1 MNHEY and CDR2 SMNVEV (reference sequence). The V and J ends lost 0 bases and 2 bases respectively, with 10 bases between them. Sequencing was performed with immunoSEQ multiplex PCR; in TCRdb, only in-frame clones are kept and a portion is missing. The data hold 45,000 to 60,000 clones, with approximately 93% observed a single time. V gene TRBV27 combines with J gene TRBJ2-2; D gene ambiguous. This TCR was sampled from a middle-aged man with rheumatoid arthritis. The source material was PBMCs. CDR3 sequence reads: CASSLSRIGNTGELFF. Written as DNA, the CDR3 is TGTGCCAGCAGTTTATCCCGAATAGGAAACACCGGGGAGCTGTTTTTT.